The 15 T cell receptor beta chains given below trace back to one sample, sequenced in a study of blood T cell repertoires in COVID-19 (dated by TCRdb to 2020 to 2021). Library prep was done by the immunoSEQ multiplex PCR assay. TCRdb re-hosts the immuneACCESS table, in-frame sequences only. Its copies lack some clones; in the studies checked, an unresolved V gene accounts for under half of them, and the cause for the rest is not known. The sample table holds around 70,000 clones, of which roughly four fifths were seen once. The ten largest account for under 2% of the sample. Sequenced: peripheral blood. Receptors originate from a woman aged 55-69 years with acute or convalescent COVID-19.

This chain joins TRBV2 and TRBJ1-2; no firm D call. CDR1 is SNHLY, CDR2 FYNNEI, per germline. Trimming cost V 3 bases and J 8 bases, with 10 bases left between them. The CDR3 length is 12 residues. CDR3 loop: CASSENRRGYTF. The CDR3, as DNA: TGTGCCAGCAGTGAGAACAGAAGAGGCTACACCTTC.

The V call is TRBV19, the J call TRBJ2-5, with 7 nucleotides matching TRBD1. The ends lost 5 bases at V and 4 bases at J; junction bases unmatched: 4. Looked up from germline, CDR1 is LNHDA and CDR2 is SQIVND (reference sequence). CDR3 size: 13 residues. The CDR3 loop is CASSPRQGETQYF. The CDR3 DNA is TGTGCCAGTAGTCCCCGACAGGGAGAGACCCAGTACTTC.

This chain uses TRBV15 with TRBJ2-7, with 9 positions matching TRBD2. The CDR3 spans 14 residues. Germline values: CDR1 LNHNV, CDR2 YYDKDF (reference sequence). V was clipped by 2 bases and J by 6 bases; unmatched bases: 5. The CDR3 loop is CATSRPRAGGEQYF. The CDR3 DNA reads TGTGCCACCAGCAGACCACGAGCGGGGGGCGAGCAGTACTTC. Drawing the rest from reference TRBV15 and TRBJ2-7, the complete variable domain is DAMVIQNPRYQVTQFGKPVTLSCSQTLNHNVMYWYQQKSSQAPKLLFHYYDKDFNNEADTPDNFQSRRPNTSFCFLDIRSPGLGDTAMYLCATSRPRAGGEQYFGPGTRLTVT.

This rearrangement joins TRBV5-4 to TRBJ1-3; 7 positions match TRBD1. Germline assignment: CDR1 SGHNT and CDR2 YYREEE (reference sequence). V gave up 1 base and J gave up 3 bases; unmatched junction bases: 1. The CDR3 covers 14 residues. The chain's CDR3 is CASSLRQGGNTIYF. DNA for the CDR3: TGTGCCAGCAGCTTGAGACAGGGTGGAAACACCATATATTTT.

V gene TRBV10-2 combines with J gene TRBJ2-3; the match to TRBD1 covers 7 bases. With V trimmed by 4 bases and J by 4 bases, 2 bases remained unmatched. The CDR3 is 13 residues long. Germline lookup yields CDR1 WSHSY and CDR2 SAAADI. CDR3: CASSVQGADTQYF. CDR3 nucleotides: TGCGCCAGCAGTGTCCAGGGGGCAGATACGCAGTATTTT.

The chain employs TRBV27 and TRBJ2-6; D may be TRBD2 (5 bases). Trimming took off 7 bases at V and 1 base at J, with 11 bases between the two ends. The germline V gene encodes CDR1 MNHEY and CDR2 SMNVEV (reference sequence). The CDR3 loop spans 15 amino acids. The CDR3 is CASNHPGSGANVLTF. CDR3 sequence (DNA): TGTGCCAGCAATCACCCGGGATCTGGGGCCAACGTCCTGACTTTC.

The chain couples TRBV25-1 to TRBJ1-4; weak D call: TRBD1 (6 bases). V lost 2 bases, J lost 4 bases, and 17 bases lay in between. The V gene's germline CDR1 is MGHDK and CDR2 SYGVNS. The CDR3 is 17 amino acids. CDR3 DNA: TGTGCCAGCAGTGAAGGAAGGACAGCCCGCCGTAATGAAAAACTGTTTTTT. This encodes CASSEGRTARRNEKLFF.

The chain has TRBV2 and TRBJ1-1, with TRBD1 matching over 10 bases. V lost 0 bases to trimming and J lost 7 bases; unmatched junction nucleotides: 5. Per the germline V gene, CDR1 is SNHLY and CDR2 is FYNNEI. The CDR3 covers 15 residues. For the CDR3, the DNA is TGTGCCAGCAGTGAAGCCCCCGGGACAGGGGTTGAAGCTTTCTTT. This gives the protein CASSEAPGTGVEAFF.

V gene TRBV4-1 combines with J gene TRBJ2-7; D might be TRBD2 (5 bases). This CDR3 comprises 15 residues. V lost 8 bases and J lost 6, with 23 bases in between. The V gene's germline CDR1 is MGHRA and CDR2 YSYEKL. This chain's CDR3 is CASRGSMPRKSEQYF. In DNA, the CDR3 is TGCGCCAGCCGCGGGTCGATGCCTCGAAAGAGCGAGCAGTACTTC.

The rearrangement joins TRBV6-5 to TRBJ1-2; the match to TRBD1 covers 9 bases. The CDR3 is 15 amino acids. Germline assignment: CDR1 MNHEY and CDR2 SVGAGI. The ends lost 5 bases at V and 8 bases at J; junction bases unmatched: 12. The DNA for the CDR3 is TGTGCCAGCAGTAGTGGACAGGGGAGTCTTGAGGGCTACACCTTC. Translation: CASSSGQGSLEGYTF.

The rearrangement uses TRBV4-2 and TRBJ2-5, with 12 positions matching TRBD2. The V and J ends lost 0 bases and 4 bases, in that order; junction bases with no gene match: 6. Germline V CDR1 and CDR2: LGHNA, YNFKEQ. CDR3 length equals 17 residues. CDR3 in DNA: TGTGCCAGCAGCCAAGAGCTAGCGGGGGGGCACCTAGAGACCCAGTACTTC. Amino acids: CASSQELAGGHLETQYF.

The rearrangement uses TRBV24-1 and TRBJ1-2; TRBD1 matches 8 bases. CDR3 size: 15 residues. Per the germline V gene, CDR1 is KGHDR and CDR2 is SFDVKD. With V trimmed by 4 bases and J by 3 bases, 6 bases remained unmatched. The CDR3 is CATSDPRQGYYGYTF. In nucleotides, the CDR3 is TGTGCCACCAGTGACCCTAGACAGGGGTACTATGGCTACACCTTC.

The rearrangement joins TRBV7-3 to TRBJ2-1; D possibly corresponds to TRBD2 (6 bases). This CDR3 has 16 residues. From germline, CDR1 is SGHTA and CDR2 FQGTGA. Deletions cut 5 bases from V and 1 base from J, with 15 bases between. The chain's CDR3 is CASSPDGGGSYNEQFF. The CDR3 nucleotides are TGTGCCAGCAGCCCCGATGGCGGAGGGTCCTACAATGAGCAGTTCTTC.

The chain uses TRBV5-4 and TRBJ2-3; D might be TRBD1 (5 bases). The V and J ends lost 1 base and 2 bases respectively, with 8 bases between them. Per germline, CDR1 SGHNT and CDR2 YYREEE (reference sequence). This CDR3 contains 14 residues. The CDR3 spells CASSLSRATDTQYF. CDR3 bases: TGTGCCAGCAGCTTGTCCAGGGCCACAGATACGCAGTATTTT.

The chain couples TRBV21-1 to TRBJ2-7; the table's TRBD2 call for D was not verified on the DNA. TRBV21-1 is recorded as a pseudogene. This CDR3 comprises 16 residues. The CDR3 region is CASSAFFCGSSYEQYF. The CDR3 bases are TGTGCCAGCAGCGCCTTTTTTTGCGGGAGCTCCTACGAGCAGTACTTC.